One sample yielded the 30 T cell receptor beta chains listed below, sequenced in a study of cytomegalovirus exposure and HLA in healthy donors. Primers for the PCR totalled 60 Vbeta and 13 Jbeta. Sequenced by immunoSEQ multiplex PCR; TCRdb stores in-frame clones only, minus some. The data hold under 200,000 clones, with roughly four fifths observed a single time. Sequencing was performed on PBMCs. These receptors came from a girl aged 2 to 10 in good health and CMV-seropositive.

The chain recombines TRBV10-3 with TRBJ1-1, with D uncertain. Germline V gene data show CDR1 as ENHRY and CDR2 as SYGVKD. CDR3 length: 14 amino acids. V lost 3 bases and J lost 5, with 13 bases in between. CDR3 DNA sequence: TGTGCCATCAGTGAACGGGGAACGAGAACTGAAGCTTTCTTT. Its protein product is CAISERGTRTEAFF.

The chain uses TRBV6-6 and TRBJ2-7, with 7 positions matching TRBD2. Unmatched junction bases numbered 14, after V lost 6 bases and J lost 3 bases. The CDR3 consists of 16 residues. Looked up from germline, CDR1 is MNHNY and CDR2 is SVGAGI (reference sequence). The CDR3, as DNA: TGTGCCAGCAGACGCGGACTAGACCAAGTAAACTACGAGCAGTACTTC. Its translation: CASRRGLDQVNYEQYF.

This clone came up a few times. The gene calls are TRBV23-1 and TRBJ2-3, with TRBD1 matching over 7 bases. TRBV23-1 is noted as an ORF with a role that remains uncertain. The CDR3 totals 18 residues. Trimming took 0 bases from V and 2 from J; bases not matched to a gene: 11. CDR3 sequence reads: CASSQSDPPGQTTDTQYF. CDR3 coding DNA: TGCGCCAGCAGTCAATCGGATCCCCCGGGACAGACCACAGATACGCAGTATTTT.

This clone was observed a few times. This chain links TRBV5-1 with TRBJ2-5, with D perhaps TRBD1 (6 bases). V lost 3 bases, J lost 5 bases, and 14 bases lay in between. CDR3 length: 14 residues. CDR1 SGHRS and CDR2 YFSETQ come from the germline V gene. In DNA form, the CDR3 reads TGCGCCAGCAGCTCCCTACAGGGACGGGAGACCCAGTACTTC. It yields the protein CASSSLQGRETQYF.

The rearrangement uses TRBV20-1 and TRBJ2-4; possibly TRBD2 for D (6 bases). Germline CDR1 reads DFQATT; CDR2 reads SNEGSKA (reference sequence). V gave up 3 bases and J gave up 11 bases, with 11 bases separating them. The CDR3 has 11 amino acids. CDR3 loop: CSARGGVVQYF. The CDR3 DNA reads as TGCAGTGCTAGGGGGGGAGTTGTTCAGTACTTC.

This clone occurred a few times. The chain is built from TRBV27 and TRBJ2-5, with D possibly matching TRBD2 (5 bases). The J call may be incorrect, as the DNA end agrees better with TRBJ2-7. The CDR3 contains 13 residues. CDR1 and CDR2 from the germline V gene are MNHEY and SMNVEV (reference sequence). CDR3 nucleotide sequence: TGTGCCAGCAGTTTGGACTCTTCCTACGAGCAGTACTTC. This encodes CASSLDSSYEQYF.

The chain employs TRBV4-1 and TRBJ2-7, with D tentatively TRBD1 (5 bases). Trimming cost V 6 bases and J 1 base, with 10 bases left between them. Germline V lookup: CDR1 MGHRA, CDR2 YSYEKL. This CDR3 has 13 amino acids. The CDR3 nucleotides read TGCGCCAGCAGAAGGGCAGGGTCCTACGAGCAGTACTTC. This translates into CASRRAGSYEQYF.

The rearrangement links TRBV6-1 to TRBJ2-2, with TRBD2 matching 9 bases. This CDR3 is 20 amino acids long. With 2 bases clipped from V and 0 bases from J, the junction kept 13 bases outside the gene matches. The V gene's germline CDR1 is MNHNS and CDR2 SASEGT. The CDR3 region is CASSESLVRAGGPNTGELFF. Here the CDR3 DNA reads TGTGCCAGCAGTGAATCCCTGGTTCGGGCGGGAGGGCCGAACACCGGGGAGCTGTTTTTT.

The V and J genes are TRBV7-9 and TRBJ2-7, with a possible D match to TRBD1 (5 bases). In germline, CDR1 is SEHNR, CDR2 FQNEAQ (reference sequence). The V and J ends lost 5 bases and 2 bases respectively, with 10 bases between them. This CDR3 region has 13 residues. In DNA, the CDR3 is TGTGCCAGCAGCCAGGGTGTCGCCTACGAGCAGTACTTC. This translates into CASSQGVAYEQYF.

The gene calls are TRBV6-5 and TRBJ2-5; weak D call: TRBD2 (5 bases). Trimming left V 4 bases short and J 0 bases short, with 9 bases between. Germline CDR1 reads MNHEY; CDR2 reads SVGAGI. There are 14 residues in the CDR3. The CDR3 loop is CASSLDWNQETQYF. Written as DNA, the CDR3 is TGTGCCAGCAGTTTGGACTGGAACCAAGAGACCCAGTACTTC.

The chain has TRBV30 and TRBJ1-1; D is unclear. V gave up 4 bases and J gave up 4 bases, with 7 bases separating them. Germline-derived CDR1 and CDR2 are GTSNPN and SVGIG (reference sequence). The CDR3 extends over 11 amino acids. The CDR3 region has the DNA TGTGCCTGGACCCTCCTCACTGAAGCTTTCTTT. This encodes CAWTLLTEAFF.

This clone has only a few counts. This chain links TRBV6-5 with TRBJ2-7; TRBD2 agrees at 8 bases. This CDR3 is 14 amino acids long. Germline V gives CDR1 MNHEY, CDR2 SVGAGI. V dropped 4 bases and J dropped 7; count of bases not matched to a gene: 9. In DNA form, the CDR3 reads TGTGCCAGCAGTTCTCCCGGGGGGGAGTGGGAGCAGTACTTC. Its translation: CASSSPGGEWEQYF.

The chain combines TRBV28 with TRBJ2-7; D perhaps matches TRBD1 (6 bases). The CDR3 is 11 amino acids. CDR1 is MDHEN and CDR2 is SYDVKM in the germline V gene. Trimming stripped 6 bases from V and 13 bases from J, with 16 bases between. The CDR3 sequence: CASRLGEGVYF. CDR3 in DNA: TGTGCCAGCAGACTGGGCGAGGGGGTATACTTC.

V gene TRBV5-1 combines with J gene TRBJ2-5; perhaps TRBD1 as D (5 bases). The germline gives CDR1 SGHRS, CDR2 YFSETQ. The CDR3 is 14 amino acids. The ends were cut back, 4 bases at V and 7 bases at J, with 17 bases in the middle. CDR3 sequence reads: CASSKGSPGSTQYF. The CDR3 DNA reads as TGCGCCAGCAGCAAAGGATCCCCAGGGTCGACCCAGTACTTC.

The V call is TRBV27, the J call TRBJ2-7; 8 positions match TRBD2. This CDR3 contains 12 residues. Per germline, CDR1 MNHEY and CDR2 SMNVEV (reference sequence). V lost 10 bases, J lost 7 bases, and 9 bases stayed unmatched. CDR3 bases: TGTGCCACCCGGGGGGGGCCGGGGGAGCAGTACTTC. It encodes CATRGGPGEQYF.

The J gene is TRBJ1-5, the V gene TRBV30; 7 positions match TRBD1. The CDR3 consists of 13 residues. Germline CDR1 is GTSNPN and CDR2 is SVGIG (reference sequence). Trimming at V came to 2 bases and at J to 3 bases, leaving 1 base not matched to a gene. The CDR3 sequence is CAWSTGDNQPQHF. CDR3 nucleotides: TGTGCCTGGAGTACAGGGGACAATCAGCCCCAGCATTTT.

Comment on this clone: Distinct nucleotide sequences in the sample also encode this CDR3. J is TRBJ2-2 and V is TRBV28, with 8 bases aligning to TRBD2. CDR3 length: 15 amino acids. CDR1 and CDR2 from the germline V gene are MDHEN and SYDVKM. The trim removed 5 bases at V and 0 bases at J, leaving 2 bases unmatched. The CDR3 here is CASSLGGANTGELFF. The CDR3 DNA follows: TGTGCCAGCAGTCTCGGGGGGGCGAACACCGGGGAGCTGTTTTTT.

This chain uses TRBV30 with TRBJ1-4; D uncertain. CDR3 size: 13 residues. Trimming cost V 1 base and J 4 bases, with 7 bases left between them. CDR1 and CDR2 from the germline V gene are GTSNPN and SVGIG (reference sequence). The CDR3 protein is CAWSERGNEKLFF. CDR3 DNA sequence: TGTGCCTGGAGTGAACGGGGTAATGAAAAACTGTTTTTT.

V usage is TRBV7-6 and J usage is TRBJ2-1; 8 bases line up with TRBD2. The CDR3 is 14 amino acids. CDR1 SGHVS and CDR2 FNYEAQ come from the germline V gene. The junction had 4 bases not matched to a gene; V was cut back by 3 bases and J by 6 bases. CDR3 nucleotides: TGTGCCAGCAGCTTTCGGGCGGGAGGCAATGAGCAGTTCTTC. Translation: CASSFRAGGNEQFF.

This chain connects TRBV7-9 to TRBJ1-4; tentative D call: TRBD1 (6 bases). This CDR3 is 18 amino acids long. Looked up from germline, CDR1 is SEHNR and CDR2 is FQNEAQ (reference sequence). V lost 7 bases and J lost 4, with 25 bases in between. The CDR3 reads CASIKSVAGAGLNEKLFF. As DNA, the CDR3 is TGTGCCAGCATCAAGTCCGTGGCAGGGGCCGGCCTTAATGAAAAACTGTTTTTT.

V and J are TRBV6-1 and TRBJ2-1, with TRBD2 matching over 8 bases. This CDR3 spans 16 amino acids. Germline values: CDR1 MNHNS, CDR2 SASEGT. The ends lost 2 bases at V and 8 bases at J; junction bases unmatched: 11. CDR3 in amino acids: CASSEKQAGVLDEQFF. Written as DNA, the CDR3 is TGTGCCAGCAGTGAAAAACAAGCGGGAGTACTCGATGAGCAGTTCTTC.

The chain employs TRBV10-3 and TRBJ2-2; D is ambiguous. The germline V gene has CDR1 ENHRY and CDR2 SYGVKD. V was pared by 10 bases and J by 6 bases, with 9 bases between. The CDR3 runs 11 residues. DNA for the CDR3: TGTGCCACTTGGCGGTCCGGGGAGCTGTTTTTT. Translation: CATWRSGELFF.

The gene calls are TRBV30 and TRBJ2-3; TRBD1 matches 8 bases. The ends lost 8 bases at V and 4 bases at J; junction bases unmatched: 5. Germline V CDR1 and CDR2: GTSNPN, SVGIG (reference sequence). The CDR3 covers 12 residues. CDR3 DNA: TGTGCCCAGACAGGGGATGCAGATACGCAGTATTTT. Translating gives CAQTGDADTQYF.

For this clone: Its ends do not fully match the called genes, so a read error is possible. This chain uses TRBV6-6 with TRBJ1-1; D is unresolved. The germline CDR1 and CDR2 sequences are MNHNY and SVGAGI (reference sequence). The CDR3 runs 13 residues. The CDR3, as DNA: TGTGCCAGCAGCTACTCAGCGCGGGGTGAAGCTTTCTTT. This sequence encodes CASSYSARGEAFF.

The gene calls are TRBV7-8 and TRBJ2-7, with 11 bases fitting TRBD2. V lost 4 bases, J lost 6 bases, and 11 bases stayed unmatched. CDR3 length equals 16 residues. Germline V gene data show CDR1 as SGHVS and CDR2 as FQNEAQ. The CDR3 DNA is TGTGCCAGCAGCTCCCCTACTAGCGGGAGATGGGGCGAGCAGTACTTC. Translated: CASSSPTSGRWGEQYF.

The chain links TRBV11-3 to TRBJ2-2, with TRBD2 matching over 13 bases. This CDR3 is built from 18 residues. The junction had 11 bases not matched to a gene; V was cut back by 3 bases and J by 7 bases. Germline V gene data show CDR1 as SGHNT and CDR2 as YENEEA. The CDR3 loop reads CASSLTSGRSSFGGELFF. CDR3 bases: TGTGCCAGCAGCTTGACTAGCGGGAGGTCTAGTTTCGGCGGGGAGCTGTTTTTT.

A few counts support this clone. CDR3 nucleotide sequence: TGTGCCAGCAGTTACTCGGGGGGGGCAACCGGGGAGCTGTTTTTT. Translation: CASSYSGGATGELFF. This chain joins TRBV6-5 and TRBJ2-2, with D possibly being TRBD2 (7 bases). CDR3 length: 15 amino acids. V was trimmed by 0 bases and J by 5 bases, leaving 10 bases between them. The V gene's germline CDR1 is MNHEY and CDR2 SVGAGI.

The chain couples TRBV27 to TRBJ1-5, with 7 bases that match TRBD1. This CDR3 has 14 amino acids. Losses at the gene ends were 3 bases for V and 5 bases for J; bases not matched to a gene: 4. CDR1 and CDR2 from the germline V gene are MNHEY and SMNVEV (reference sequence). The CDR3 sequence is CASSFVGTDQPQHF. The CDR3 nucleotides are TGTGCCAGCAGTTTCGTCGGGACAGATCAGCCCCAGCATTTT.

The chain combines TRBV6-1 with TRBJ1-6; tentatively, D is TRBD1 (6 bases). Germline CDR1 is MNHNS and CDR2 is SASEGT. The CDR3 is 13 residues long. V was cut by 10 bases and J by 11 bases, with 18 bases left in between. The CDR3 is CATREGGPTPLHF. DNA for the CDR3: TGTGCCACCCGTGAGGGGGGGCCGACACCCCTCCACTTT.

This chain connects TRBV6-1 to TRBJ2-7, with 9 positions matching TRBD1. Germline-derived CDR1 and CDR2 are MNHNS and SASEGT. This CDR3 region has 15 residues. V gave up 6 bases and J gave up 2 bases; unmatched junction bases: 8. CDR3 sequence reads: CASRVVGTGPYEQYF. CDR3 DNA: TGTGCCAGCAGGGTAGTCGGGACAGGGCCCTACGAGCAGTACTTC.